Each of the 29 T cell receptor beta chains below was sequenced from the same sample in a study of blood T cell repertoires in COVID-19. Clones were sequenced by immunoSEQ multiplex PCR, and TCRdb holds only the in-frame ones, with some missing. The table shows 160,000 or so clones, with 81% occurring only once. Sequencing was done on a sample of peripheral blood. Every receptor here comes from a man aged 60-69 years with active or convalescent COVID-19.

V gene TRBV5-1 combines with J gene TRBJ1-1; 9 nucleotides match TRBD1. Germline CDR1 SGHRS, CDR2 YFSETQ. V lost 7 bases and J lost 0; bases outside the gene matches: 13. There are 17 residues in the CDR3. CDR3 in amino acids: CASGHREGQGMNTEAFF. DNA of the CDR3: TGCGCCAGCGGCCACCGGGAGGGACAGGGAATGAACACTGAAGCTTTCTTT.

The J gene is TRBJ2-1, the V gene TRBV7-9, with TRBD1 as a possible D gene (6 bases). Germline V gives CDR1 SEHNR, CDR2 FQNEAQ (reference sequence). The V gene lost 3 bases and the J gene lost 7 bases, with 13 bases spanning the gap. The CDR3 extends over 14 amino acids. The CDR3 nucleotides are TGTGCCAGCAGCTTTCAAGGGGGAGAAAATGAGCAGTTCTTC. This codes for CASSFQGGENEQFF.

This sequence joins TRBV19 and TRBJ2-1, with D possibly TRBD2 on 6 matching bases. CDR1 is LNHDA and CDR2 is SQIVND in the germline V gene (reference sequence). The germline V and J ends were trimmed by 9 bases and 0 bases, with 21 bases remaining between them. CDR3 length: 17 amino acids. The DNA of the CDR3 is TGTGCCAGCACCGCCGTTAGCGGATCCTACTCCTACAATGAGCAGTTCTTC. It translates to CASTAVSGSYSYNEQFF.

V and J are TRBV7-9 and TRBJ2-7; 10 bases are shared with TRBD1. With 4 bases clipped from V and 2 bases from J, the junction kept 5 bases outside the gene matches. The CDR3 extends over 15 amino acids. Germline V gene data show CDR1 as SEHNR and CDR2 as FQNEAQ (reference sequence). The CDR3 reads CASSSMGQGTYEQYF. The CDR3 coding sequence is TGTGCCAGCAGCTCAATGGGACAGGGGACCTACGAGCAGTACTTC.

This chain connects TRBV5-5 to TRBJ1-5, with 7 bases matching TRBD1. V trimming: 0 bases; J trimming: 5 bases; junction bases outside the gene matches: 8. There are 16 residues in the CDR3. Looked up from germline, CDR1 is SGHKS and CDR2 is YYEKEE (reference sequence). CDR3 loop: CASSLGVTGKYQPQHF. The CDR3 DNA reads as TGTGCCAGCAGCTTGGGCGTGACAGGGAAATATCAGCCCCAGCATTTT.

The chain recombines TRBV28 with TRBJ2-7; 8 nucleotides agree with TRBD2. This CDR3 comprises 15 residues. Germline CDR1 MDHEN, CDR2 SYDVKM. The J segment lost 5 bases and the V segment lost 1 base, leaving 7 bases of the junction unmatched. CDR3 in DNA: TGTGCCAGCAGTTTATCCAGCGGGAGTTTAAACGAGCAGTACTTC. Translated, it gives CASSLSSGSLNEQYF.

The CDR3 here is CASSLAGDRNSPLHF. The CDR3 coding sequence is TGCGCCAGCAGCTTGGCCGGGGATCGGAATTCACCCCTCCACTTT. The chain is built from TRBV5-1 and TRBJ1-6; D call uncertain. Germline lookup yields CDR1 SGHRS and CDR2 YFSETQ. V gave up 0 bases and J gave up 7 bases, with 11 bases separating them. The CDR3 is 15 residues long.

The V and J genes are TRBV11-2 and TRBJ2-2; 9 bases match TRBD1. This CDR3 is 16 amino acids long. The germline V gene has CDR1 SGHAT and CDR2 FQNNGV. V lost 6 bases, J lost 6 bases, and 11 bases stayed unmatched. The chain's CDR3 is CASSRGTGISPGELFF. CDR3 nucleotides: TGTGCCAGCAGTCGGGGGACAGGGATATCTCCCGGGGAGCTGTTTTTT.

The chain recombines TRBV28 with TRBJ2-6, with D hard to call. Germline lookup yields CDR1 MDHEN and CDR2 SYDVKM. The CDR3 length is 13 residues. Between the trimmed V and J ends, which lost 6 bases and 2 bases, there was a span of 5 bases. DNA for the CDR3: TGTGCCAGCAGACTCGCTGGGGCCAACGTCCTGACTTTC. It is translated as CASRLAGANVLTF.

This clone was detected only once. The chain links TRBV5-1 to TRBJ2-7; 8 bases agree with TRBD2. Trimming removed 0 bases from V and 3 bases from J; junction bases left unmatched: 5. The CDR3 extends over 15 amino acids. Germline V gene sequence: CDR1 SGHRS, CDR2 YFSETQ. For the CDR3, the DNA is TGCGCCAGCAGCTTGGGGGCGGGAGGCGACTACGAGCAGTACTTC. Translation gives CASSLGAGGDYEQYF.

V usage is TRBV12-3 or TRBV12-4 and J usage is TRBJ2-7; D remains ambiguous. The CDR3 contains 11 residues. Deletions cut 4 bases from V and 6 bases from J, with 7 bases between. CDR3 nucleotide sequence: TGTGCCAGCAGTTCTATTACCGAGCAGTACTTC. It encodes CASSSITEQYF.

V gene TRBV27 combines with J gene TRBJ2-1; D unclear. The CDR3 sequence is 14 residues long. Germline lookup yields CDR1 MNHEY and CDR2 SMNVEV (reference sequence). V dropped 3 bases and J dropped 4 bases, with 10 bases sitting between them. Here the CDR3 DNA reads TGTGCCAGCAGTTTTGGGCAGATATACAATGAGCAGTTCTTC. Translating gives CASSFGQIYNEQFF.

The CDR3 nucleotides are TGTGCCAGCAGCTTAGCTAGGGGATCCTACGAGCAGTACTTC. This encodes CASSLARGSYEQYF. This chain connects TRBV11-2 to TRBJ2-7, with D possibly TRBD1 on 5 matching bases. CDR1 and CDR2 (germline): SGHAT, FQNNGV. There are 14 residues in the CDR3. Trimming stripped 1 base from V and 1 base from J, with 8 bases between.

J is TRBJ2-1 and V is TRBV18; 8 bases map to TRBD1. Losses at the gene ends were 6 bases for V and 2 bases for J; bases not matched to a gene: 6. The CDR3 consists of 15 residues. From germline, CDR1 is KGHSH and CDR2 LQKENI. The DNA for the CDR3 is TGTGCCAGCTCCCCGGGACAGGCGACCTACAATGAGCAGTTCTTC. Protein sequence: CASSPGQATYNEQFF. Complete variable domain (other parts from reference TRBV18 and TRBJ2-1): NAGVMQNPRHLVRRRGQEARLRCSPMKGHSHVYWYRQLPEEGLKFMVYLQKENIIDESGMPKERFSAEFPKEGPSILRIQQVVRGDSAAYFCASSPGQATYNEQFFGPGTRLTVL.

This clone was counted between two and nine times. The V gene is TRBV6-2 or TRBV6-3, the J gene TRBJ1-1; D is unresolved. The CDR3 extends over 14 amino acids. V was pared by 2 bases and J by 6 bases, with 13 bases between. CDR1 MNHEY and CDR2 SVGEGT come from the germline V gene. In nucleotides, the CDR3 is TGTGCCAGCAGTTACCGAGAGGGCAGCGCTGAAGCTTTCTTT. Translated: CASSYREGSAEAFF.

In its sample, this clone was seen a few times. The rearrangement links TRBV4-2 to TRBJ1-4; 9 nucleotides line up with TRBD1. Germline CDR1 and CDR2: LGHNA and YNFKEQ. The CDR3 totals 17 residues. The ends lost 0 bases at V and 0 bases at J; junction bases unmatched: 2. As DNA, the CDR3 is TGTGCCAGCAGCCAAGAACAGGGGGCCCCAACTAATGAAAAACTGTTTTTT. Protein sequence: CASSQEQGAPTNEKLFF.

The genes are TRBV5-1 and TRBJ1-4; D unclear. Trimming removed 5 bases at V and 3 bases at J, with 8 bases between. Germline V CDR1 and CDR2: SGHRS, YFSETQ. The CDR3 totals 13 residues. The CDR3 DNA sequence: TGCGCCAGCAGTTCGGTCGCTAATGAAAAACTGTTTTTT. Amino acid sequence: CASSSVANEKLFF.

The DNA of the CDR3 is TGTGCCAGTAGTTGGGCCCACAGGGATCACAATGAGCAGTTCTTC. It encodes CASSWAHRDHNEQFF. The chain joins TRBV19 to TRBJ2-1, with a weak D call TRBD1 (6 bases). This CDR3 is built from 15 residues. The V end was cut by 5 bases, the J end by 5 bases, with 16 bases between. Germline assignment: CDR1 LNHDA and CDR2 SQIVND (reference sequence).

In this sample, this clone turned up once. CDR3 DNA: TGTGCCAGCAGTTCTTGGACTGACACTGAAGCTTTCTTT. This encodes CASSSWTDTEAFF. The chain links TRBV12-3 or TRBV12-4 to TRBJ1-1; D call uncertain. Trimming pared 4 bases from V and 3 bases from J, leaving 9 bases between. The CDR3 totals 13 residues.

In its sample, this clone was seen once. CDR3 bases: TGTGCCACCAGCAGAACTTTTTCCCCCGACAATCAGCCCCAGCATTTT. Protein: CATSRTFSPDNQPQHF. The chain links TRBV15 to TRBJ1-5, with unresolved D. The CDR3 runs to 16 residues. Between the trimmed V and J ends, which lost 2 bases and 3 bases, there was a span of 14 bases. CDR1 LNHNV and CDR2 YYDKDF come from the germline V gene (reference sequence).

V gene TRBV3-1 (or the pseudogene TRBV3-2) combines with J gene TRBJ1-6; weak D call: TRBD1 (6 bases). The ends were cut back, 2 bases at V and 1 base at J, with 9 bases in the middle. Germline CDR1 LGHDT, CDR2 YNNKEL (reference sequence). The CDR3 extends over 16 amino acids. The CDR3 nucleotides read TGTGCCAGCAGCCAACAGGGGATTTCCTATAATTCACCCCTCCACTTT. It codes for CASSQQGISYNSPLHF.

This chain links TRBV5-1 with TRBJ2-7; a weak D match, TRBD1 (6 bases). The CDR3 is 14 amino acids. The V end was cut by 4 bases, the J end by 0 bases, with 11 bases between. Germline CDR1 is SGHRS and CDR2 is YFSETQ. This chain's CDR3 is CASSPQGISYEQYF. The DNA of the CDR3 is TGCGCCAGCAGCCCCCAGGGGATCTCCTACGAGCAGTACTTC.

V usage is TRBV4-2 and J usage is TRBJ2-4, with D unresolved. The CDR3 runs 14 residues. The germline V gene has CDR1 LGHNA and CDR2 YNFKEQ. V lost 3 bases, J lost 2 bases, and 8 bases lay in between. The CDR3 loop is CASSHTDSKNIQYF. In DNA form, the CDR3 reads TGTGCCAGCAGCCATACCGACTCCAAAAACATTCAGTACTTC.

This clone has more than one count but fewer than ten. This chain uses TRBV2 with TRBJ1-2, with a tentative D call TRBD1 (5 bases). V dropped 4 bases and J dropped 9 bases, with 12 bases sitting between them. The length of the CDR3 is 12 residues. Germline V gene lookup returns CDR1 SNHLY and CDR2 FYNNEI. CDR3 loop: CASSAAQDSYTF. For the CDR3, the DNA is TGTGCCAGCAGTGCGGCTCAGGACAGCTACACCTTC.

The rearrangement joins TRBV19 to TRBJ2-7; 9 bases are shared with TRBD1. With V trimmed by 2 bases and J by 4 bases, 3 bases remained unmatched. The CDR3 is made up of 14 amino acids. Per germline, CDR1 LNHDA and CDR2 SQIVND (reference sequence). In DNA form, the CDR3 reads TGTGCCAGTAGTATATCGGGACAGGGTTACGAGCAGTACTTC. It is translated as CASSISGQGYEQYF.

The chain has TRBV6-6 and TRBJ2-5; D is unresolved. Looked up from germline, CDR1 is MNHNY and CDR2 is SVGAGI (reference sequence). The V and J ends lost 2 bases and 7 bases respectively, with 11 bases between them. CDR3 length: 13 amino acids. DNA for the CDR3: TGTGCCAGCAGTTACCCTCCGTCTAGGACCCAGTACTTC. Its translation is CASSYPPSRTQYF.

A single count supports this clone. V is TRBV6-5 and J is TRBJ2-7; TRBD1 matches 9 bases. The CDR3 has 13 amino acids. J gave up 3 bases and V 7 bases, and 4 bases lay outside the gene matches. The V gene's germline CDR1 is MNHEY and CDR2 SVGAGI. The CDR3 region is CASMTGGYYEQYF. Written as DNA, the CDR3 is TGTGCCAGCATGACAGGGGGATACTACGAGCAGTACTTC.

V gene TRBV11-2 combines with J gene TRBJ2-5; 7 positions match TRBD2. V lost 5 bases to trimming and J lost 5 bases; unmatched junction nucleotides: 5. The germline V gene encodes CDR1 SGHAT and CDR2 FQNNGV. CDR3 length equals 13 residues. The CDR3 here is CASSPGLVETQYF. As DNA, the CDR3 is TGTGCCAGCAGCCCAGGACTAGTGGAGACCCAGTACTTC. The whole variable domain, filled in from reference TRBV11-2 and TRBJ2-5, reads EAGVAQSPRYKIIEKRQSVAFWCNPISGHATLYWYQQILGQGPKLLIQFQNNGVVDDSQLPKDRFSAERLKGVDSTLKIQPAKLEDSAVYLCASSPGLVETQYFGPGTRLLVL.

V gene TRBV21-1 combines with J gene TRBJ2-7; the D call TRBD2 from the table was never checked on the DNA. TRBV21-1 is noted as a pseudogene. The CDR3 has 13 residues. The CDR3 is CATTREDPYEQYF. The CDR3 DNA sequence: TGTGCCACAACTCGGGAGGATCCCTACGAGCAGTACTTC.